The clone carrying this TCR beta chain has just one count. Other nucleotide sequences in the sample specify the same CDR3. This sample stems from a study of immune evolution from preneoplasia to lung adenocarcinoma. TCRdb's copy holds only in-frame clones and misses some; the assay was immunoSEQ multiplex PCR. The repertoire consists of about 7,000 clones, with 65% to 85% occurring once and the leading ten covering 18%. CDR1 and CDR2 from the germline V gene are MGHRA and YSYEKL. The V gene lost 1 base and the J gene lost 8 bases, with 6 bases spanning the gap. This CDR3 comprises 12 residues. The chain is built from TRBV4-1 and TRBJ1-5; D not certain. This receptor was obtained from an older person with lung adenocarcinoma. The sample taken for sequencing was FFPE adjacent normal lung tissue. The CDR3 here is CASSQGGEPQHF. The CDR3 bases are TGCGCCAGCAGCCAAGGGGGTGAGCCCCAGCATTTT.